This T cell receptor (beta chain) was sequenced during a study of early T cells in non-severe SARS-CoV-2 infection. Study context: The sequenced material was bulk RNA from unsorted whole blood, and its chains were unpaired.

Separate cDNA molecules each had unique molecular identifiers attached to them. TCRdb recomputed calls from the 5' RACE reads with MiXCR, one row per CDR3 protein. The table records about 48,000 distinct CDR3 sequences, about 10% of them present only once. This clonotype was counted at least ten times. The antigen is undetermined. This CDR3 has 16 amino acids. CDR1 is LNHDA and CDR2 is SQIVND in the germline V gene (reference sequence). Trimming removed 4 bases at V and 2 bases at J, with 16 bases between. Findings and limits, study-wide: Anti-spike CD8 specificities were favored by VDJdb matching, whose results missed private and CD4 specificities.

The rearrangement joins TRBV19 to TRBJ2-3, with D possibly called TRBD1 or TRBD2 (5 bases each). Sequenced material: whole blood. The origin of this receptor is an adult who was a healthcare worker with PCR-confirmed SARS-CoV-2 infection or an uninfected control (not recorded which). For the CDR3, the DNA is TGTGCCAGTAGTAAGGGGACGGGGCGGCACACAGATACGCAGTATTTT. It yields the protein CASSKGTGRHTDTQYF.